Listed below are T cell receptor beta chains from one sample, sequenced in a study of PD-L1 blockade in urothelial cancer. The repertoire was sequenced with immunoSEQ multiplex PCR; TCRdb's copy has only in-frame clones and lacks some. The sample records about 45,000 clones, about 90% being singletons. Source: PBMCs, taken around atezolizumab (anti-PD-L1) treatment. These TCRs come from a man in his 70s with urothelial cancer. The CDR3 runs from the conserved cysteine through the conserved F or W. The order of the fields is V gene, J gene, D gene, clone size, CDR3 DNA, CDR3 protein. A D gene is named only where the DNA matches it firmly. The listing skips clone size in some rows; elsewhere it reads once, few, many or a size class.

>TRBV5-1|TRBJ1-4|.|.
TGCGCCAGCAAAGAGACAGGTGCTAATGAAAAACTGTTTTTT
CASKETGANEKLFF
>TRBV7-6|TRBJ2-7|TRBD2|.
TGTGCCAGCAGCTTAGGTATGGCGGGAGGGATTAACGAGCAGTACTTC
CASSLGMAGGINEQYF
>TRBV2|TRBJ2-2|.|once
TGTGCCAGCAGTCTGGACGGGGTTAGGGGGGAGCTGTTTTTT
CASSLDGVRGELFF
>TRBV11-2|TRBJ2-1|.|.
TGTGCCAGCAGCTCCCCCACTAAGTTCTGGGAGCAGTTCTTC
CASSSPTKFWEQFF
>TRBV7-9|TRBJ2-3|TRBD2|.
TGTGCCAGCACCGAGAGGAGGGGGACTAGCGCTTCCACAGATACGCAGTATTTT
CASTERRGTSASTDTQYF
>TRBV9|TRBJ1-1|TRBD1|.
TGTGCCAGCAGCGTAGCGTCGACAGGGGGTTTCACTGAAGCTTTCTTT
CASSVASTGGFTEAFF
>TRBV27|TRBJ2-3|TRBD1|.
TGTGCCAGCAGTTTAAGGGGACAGGGCGTACCAGATACGCAGTATTTT
CASSLRGQGVPDTQYF
>TRBV28|TRBJ2-3|TRBD2|.
TGTGCCAGCAGTTTATCTATTAGGACTAGCGGGCCTAGCACAGATACGCAGTATTTT
CASSLSIRTSGPSTDTQYF
>TRBV7-3|TRBJ2-3|TRBD2|.
TGTGCCAGCAGCTCTAGCGGGAGGGTAGCAGATACGCAGTATTTT
CASSSSGRVADTQYF
>TRBV28|TRBJ1-1|TRBD1|once
TGTGCCAGCAGTCCTACTCGGACAGGGTTAGATGAAGCTTTCTTT
CASSPTRTGLDEAFF
>TRBV2|TRBJ2-7|.|.
TGTGCCAGCAGCCCTGACTTGAACTTC
CASSPDLNF
>TRBV6-1|TRBJ1-1|.|once
TGTGCCAGCAGTGAAGGTAAACAGGGAAGATTCAACACTGAAGCTTTCTTT
CASSEGKQGRFNTEAFF
>TRBV6-8|TRBJ2-3|TRBD1|.
TGTGCCAGCAGTAACCGGGACAGAGGGTTCACAGATACGCAGTATTTT
CASSNRDRGFTDTQYF
>TRBV9|TRBJ2-1|.|.
TGTGCCAGCAGCAGGGAGGTAGGGACGGCCTCCGACAATGAGCAGTTCTTC
CASSREVGTASDNEQFF
>TRBV28|TRBJ2-7|TRBD2|.
TGTGCCAGCAGTTTATCTAGCGGGAAAATATTACGGCAGCAGTACTTC
CASSLSSGKILRQQYF
>TRBV28|TRBJ2-4|.|.
TGTGCCAGCAGTTTTCTATCTCAGGGTTCCAAAAACATTCAGTACTTC
CASSFLSQGSKNIQYF